Presented here are 2 T cell receptor beta chains from one specimen sequenced in a study of lymphopenia after photon versus proton radiotherapy. The table came from immunoSEQ multiplex PCR; TCRdb's copy has only in-frame clones and leaves some out. The data contain about 50,000 clones, 92% of them singletons. The sample consisted of peripheral blood, taken from a patient treated with photon-based radiotherapy. These receptors all come from a woman between 35 and 50 years old with cholangiocarcinoma.

The chain couples TRBV7-9 to TRBJ1-6, with 7 bases that match TRBD1. Looked up from germline, CDR1 is SEHNR and CDR2 is FQNEAQ (reference sequence). Trimming at V came to 8 bases and at J to 0 bases, leaving 7 bases not matched to a gene. The CDR3 is made up of 16 amino acids. CDR3: CASGPRGSSYNSPLHF. In DNA form, the CDR3 reads TGTGCCAGCGGACCCAGGGGGAGCTCCTATAATTCACCCCTCCACTTT.

The rearrangement links TRBV23-1 to TRBJ1-6, with a weak D call TRBD1 (6 bases). TRBV23-1 is recorded as an ORF, its role being uncertain. There are 15 residues in the CDR3. Between the trimmed V and J ends, which lost 10 bases and 0 bases, there was a span of 13 bases. The CDR3 coding sequence is TGCGCCAAAAAGGGGGAGAGCTCCTATAATTCACCCCTCCACTTT. This gives the protein CAKKGESSYNSPLHF.